What follows are 20 T cell receptor beta chains derived from one specimen sequenced in a study of cytomegalovirus exposure and HLA in healthy donors. TCRdb's copy holds only in-frame clones and misses some; the assay was immunoSEQ multiplex PCR. The sample records some 250,000 clones, 90% being singletons. Sequences were obtained from PBMCs. Receptors originate from a woman younger than 35 in good health and CMV-seronegative.

J is TRBJ1-6 and V is TRBV28; perhaps TRBD1 as D (5 bases). Germline-derived CDR1 and CDR2 are MDHEN and SYDVKM. The CDR3 loop spans 14 amino acids. Trimming stripped 5 bases from V and 14 bases from J, with 19 bases between. The CDR3 protein is CASSGDFVIKALHF. The CDR3 nucleotides read TGTGCCAGCAGTGGGGACTTCGTTATCAAAGCCCTCCACTTT.

This clone was found a few times. V and J are TRBV5-4 and TRBJ1-4, with a weak D call TRBD1 (5 bases). Germline CDR1 and CDR2: SGHNT and YYREEE (reference sequence). V shed 4 bases and J shed 5 bases, with 15 bases lying between them. This CDR3 has 15 amino acids. This chain's CDR3 is CASSQRDSANEKLFF. CDR3 DNA sequence: TGTGCCAGCAGCCAACGGGACTCCGCGAATGAAAAACTGTTTTTT.

This chain joins TRBV27 and TRBJ1-4; tentatively, D is TRBD1 (5 bases). The CDR3 is 13 amino acids. V was shortened by 6 bases and J by 4 bases, with 9 bases between the two germline ends. Germline loops: CDR1 MNHEY, CDR2 SMNVEV (reference sequence). The CDR3 protein is CASSPGYNEKLFF. CDR3 bases: TGTGCCAGCAGCCCAGGGTATAATGAAAAACTGTTTTTT. The full variable domain, completed using reference TRBV27 and TRBJ1-4, is EAQVTQNPRYLITVTGKKLTVTCSQNMNHEYMSWYRQDPGLGLRQIYYSMNVEVTDKGDVPEGYKVSRKEKRNFPLILESPSPNQTSLYFCASSPGYNEKLFFGSGTQLSVL.

The CDR3 region is CASSSLAGGLRLNTQYF. CDR3 bases: TGTGCCAGCAGCTCCCTAGCGGGGGGACTTCGGTTAAATACGCAGTATTTT. The chain has TRBV7-6 and TRBJ2-3, with TRBD2 matching 11 bases. The trim removed 4 bases at V and 7 bases at J, leaving 13 bases unmatched. Germline values: CDR1 SGHVS, CDR2 FNYEAQ. This CDR3 has 17 residues.

The rearrangement joins TRBV5-4 to TRBJ2-1; 11 bases map to TRBD2. V shed 3 bases, J shed 4 bases, and the junction held 3 bases outside the gene matches. Germline-derived CDR1 and CDR2 are SGHNT and YYREEE (reference sequence). This CDR3 spans 15 amino acids. CDR3 amino acids: CASSSGTSGYNEQFF. The CDR3 nucleotides read TGTGCCAGCAGCTCCGGGACTAGCGGATACAATGAGCAGTTCTTC.

The chain links TRBV2 to TRBJ2-4; D perhaps matches TRBD1 (8 bases). This CDR3 region has 13 residues. Germline values: CDR1 SNHLY, CDR2 FYNNEI. CDR3 DNA: TGTGCATTACAGGGGGGGCCAAAAAACATTCAGTACTTC. Its protein is CALQGGPKNIQYF.

The rearrangement uses TRBV4-1 and TRBJ1-2; weak D call: TRBD1 (6 bases). The CDR3 is 13 amino acids. Germline CDR1 MGHRA, CDR2 YSYEKL. V was shortened by 1 base and J by 3 bases, with 6 bases between the two germline ends. This chain's CDR3 is CASSQGQDYGYTF. As DNA, the CDR3 is TGCGCCAGCAGCCAAGGACAGGACTATGGCTACACCTTC.

V is TRBV27 and J is TRBJ2-2, with 7 bases lining up with TRBD1. The CDR3 covers 16 residues. Germline V CDR1 and CDR2: MNHEY, SMNVEV (reference sequence). With V trimmed by 2 bases and J by 0 bases, 3 bases remained unmatched. CDR3 amino acids: CASSLAGTANTGELFF. CDR3 DNA: TGTGCCAGCAGTTTAGCCGGGACAGCGAACACCGGGGAGCTGTTTTTT.

Of note for this clone: This CDR3 is also generated by other DNA sequences in the sample. The chain joins TRBV9 to TRBJ2-6, with D perhaps matching TRBD1 (5 bases). CDR3 length equals 15 residues. Trimming removed 2 bases from V and 1 base from J, with 7 bases in between. The V gene's germline CDR1 is SGDLS and CDR2 YYNGEE. For the CDR3, the DNA is TGTGCCAGCAGCGTTAGGGGATCTGGGGCCAACGTCCTGACTTTC. This gives the protein CASSVRGSGANVLTF. The variable domain in full, completed from reference TRBV9 and TRBJ2-6, reads DSGVTQTPKHLITATGQRVTLRCSPRSGDLSVYWYQQSLDQGLQFLIQYYNGEERAKGNILERFSAQQFPDLHSELNLSSLELGDSALYFCASSVRGSGANVLTFGAGSRLTVL.

The chain links TRBV5-1 to TRBJ2-5; D may be TRBD2 (6 bases). Germline V gene sequence: CDR1 SGHRS, CDR2 YFSETQ. There are 14 residues in the CDR3. Deletions cut 4 bases from V and 1 base from J, with 11 bases between. The DNA of the CDR3 is TGCGCCAGCAGCCAAGGGACTGTCCAAGAGACCCAGTACTTC. Translation gives CASSQGTVQETQYF.

This chain links TRBV5-8 with TRBJ2-2; the match to TRBD2 covers 9 bases. CDR3 length equals 17 residues. In germline, CDR1 is SGHTS, CDR2 YDEGEE. V trimming: 3 bases; J trimming: 4 bases; junction bases outside the gene matches: 10. CDR3 nucleotide sequence: TGTGCCAGCAGCTCCATTGCGGGGGGGCAGGGCACCGGGGAGCTGTTTTTT. As protein: CASSSIAGGQGTGELFF.

CDR3 sequence (DNA): TGTGCCTGGGGGGGGACTGCAAATGAGCAGTTCTTC. Residues: CAWGGTANEQFF. The genes are TRBV30 and TRBJ2-1; TRBD2 is a possible D gene (6 bases). The ends were cut back, 5 bases at V and 7 bases at J, with 12 bases in the middle. The germline CDR1 and CDR2 sequences are GTSNPN and SVGIG (reference sequence). The CDR3 extends over 12 amino acids.

The genes are TRBV21-1 and TRBJ1-1. TRBV21-1 is a pseudogene locus. The CDR3 extends over 14 amino acids. CDR3 nucleotide sequence: TGTGCCACTCTCCCGGGGGAGGCGAACACTGAAGCTTTCTTT. This codes for CATLPGEANTEAFF.

This rearrangement joins TRBV18 to TRBJ1-5; D is undetermined. CDR1 and CDR2 (germline): KGHSH, LQKENI. The ends were cut back, 3 bases at V and 0 bases at J, with 12 bases in the middle. The CDR3 runs 16 residues. CDR3: CASSPSGRNSNQPQHF. DNA for the CDR3: TGTGCCAGCTCACCCTCCGGGAGGAATAGCAATCAGCCCCAGCATTTT.

V usage is TRBV7-2 and J usage is TRBJ2-2; possible D gene TRBD2, 6 bases. There are 14 residues in the CDR3. Trimming took 6 bases from V and 8 from J, leaving 16 bases between them. The germline CDR1 and CDR2 sequences are SGHTA and FQGNSA. In DNA, the CDR3 is TGTGCCAGCAGTTCAACGGGGGTGGCTGGGGAGCTGTTTTTT. This gives the protein CASSSTGVAGELFF.

This chain joins TRBV5-1 and TRBJ2-3; weak D call: TRBD1 (5 bases). V lost 1 base, J lost 2 bases, and 14 bases lay in between. This CDR3 has 16 amino acids. Germline lookup yields CDR1 SGHRS and CDR2 YFSETQ. The CDR3 spells CASSLLTVPSTDTQYF. Here the CDR3 DNA reads TGCGCCAGCAGCTTGTTGACAGTCCCTTCCACAGATACGCAGTATTTT.

The V gene is TRBV6-6, the J gene TRBJ2-2; 7 bases match TRBD2. The V gene end was trimmed by 6 bases and the J gene end by 6 bases; junction bases not matched to a gene: 4. This CDR3 contains 13 residues. Looked up from germline, CDR1 is MNHNY and CDR2 is SVGAGI (reference sequence). CDR3 DNA sequence: TGTGCCAGCAGGGGGAGGGAAGCCGGGGAGCTGTTTTTT. Amino acid sequence: CASRGREAGELFF.

V gene TRBV25-1 combines with J gene TRBJ2-7; tentative D call: TRBD2 (5 bases). The CDR3 runs to 15 residues. Trimming removed 5 bases from V and 1 base from J, with 15 bases in between. The germline gives CDR1 MGHDK, CDR2 SYGVNS. CDR3 loop: CASSTWGVASYEQYF. CDR3 nucleotides: TGTGCCAGCAGTACTTGGGGAGTTGCGTCCTACGAGCAGTACTTC.

V usage is TRBV2 and J usage is TRBJ1-3; no clear D. CDR3 length: 11 residues. V shed 7 bases and J shed 4 bases, with 5 bases lying between them. Germline CDR1 reads SNHLY; CDR2 reads FYNNEI. The DNA of the CDR3 is TGTGCCAGCATTATGGGAAACACCATATATTTT. It yields the protein CASIMGNTIYF. Full variable domain (outside the CDR3, taken from reference TRBV2 and TRBJ1-3): EPEVTQTPSHQVTQMGQEVILRCVPISNHLYFYWYRQILGQKVEFLVSFYNNEISEKSEIFDDQFSVERPDGSNFTLKIRSTKLEDSAMYFCASIMGNTIYFGEGSWLTVV.

Only a few counts were recorded for this clone. The chain couples TRBV7-6 to TRBJ1-6; the match to TRBD1 covers 7 bases. This CDR3 comprises 16 residues. Germline V gives CDR1 SGHVS, CDR2 FNYEAQ. The V segment lost 5 bases and the J segment 0 bases; nucleotides outside the gene matches: 4. CDR3 in amino acids: CASSETGSSYNSPLHF. The CDR3 nucleotides are TGTGCCAGCAGCGAGACAGGGAGCTCCTATAATTCACCCCTCCACTTT. Full variable domain (rest looked up from reference TRBV7-6 and TRBJ1-6): GAGVSQSPRYKVTKRGQDVALRCDPISGHVSLYWYRQALGQGPEFLTYFNYEAQQDKSGLPNDRFSAERPEGSISTLTIQRTEQRDSAMYRCASSETGSSYNSPLHFGNGTRLTVT.